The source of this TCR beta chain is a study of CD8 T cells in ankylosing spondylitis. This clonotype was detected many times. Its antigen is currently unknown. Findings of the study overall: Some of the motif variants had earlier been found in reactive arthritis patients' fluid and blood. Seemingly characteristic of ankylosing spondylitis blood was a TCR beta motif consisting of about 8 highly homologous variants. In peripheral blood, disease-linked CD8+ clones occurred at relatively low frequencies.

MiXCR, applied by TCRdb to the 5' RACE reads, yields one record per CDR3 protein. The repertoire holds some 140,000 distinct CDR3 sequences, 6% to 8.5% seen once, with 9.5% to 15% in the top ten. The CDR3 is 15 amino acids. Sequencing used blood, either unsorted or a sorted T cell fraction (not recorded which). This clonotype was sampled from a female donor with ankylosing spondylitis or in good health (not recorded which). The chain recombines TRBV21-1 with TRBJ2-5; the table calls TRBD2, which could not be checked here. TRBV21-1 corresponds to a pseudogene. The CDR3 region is CASSGRLAEQETQYF. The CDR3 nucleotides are TGTGCCAGCAGCGGTCGACTAGCGGAACAAGAGACCCAGTACTTC.